What follows describes a single TCR beta chain. Its antigen is currently unknown. This sample was included in a study of cytotoxic CD8 clonotypes in ibrutinib-treated CLL. Points from the study as a whole: Samples from sustained-remission and progressing patients were taken at different times. With treatment, public clonotypes, which were uncommon, either contracted or remained stable.

Only in-frame clones appear in the TCRdb table, and some are missing; sequencing was by immunoSEQ multiplex PCR. The table shows approximately 330,000 clones, with around four fifths occurring only once. Trimming removed 2 bases from V and 4 bases from J, with 12 bases in between. Germline-derived CDR1 and CDR2 are MNHEY and SVGAGI. This CDR3 has 14 amino acids. This sequence originates from a human donor with chronic lymphocytic leukemia. This chain uses TRBV6-5 with TRBJ2-7; D remains ambiguous. The starting material was PBMCs, obtained before ibrutinib treatment. Here the CDR3 DNA reads TGTGCCAGCAGTTACAGGGTGGAGATGTACGAGCAGTACTTC. It yields the protein CASSYRVEMYEQYF.